A single sample is the source of the 27 T cell receptor beta chains below, sequenced in a study of regulatory T cells in long-lasting Graves disease. The authors built TCR beta libraries using iRepertoire HTBI primers and Arm-PCR of CDR3 regions. TCRdb processed the multiplex PCR reads anew with MiXCR; each CDR3 protein has one entry. The data show 500,000 or so distinct CDR3 sequences, 15% to 20% seen once. Time point denoted: newly diagnosed GD, antithyroid drugs for less than 3 months. Isolated PBMC RNA provided the starting material for the TCR library. The sample also formed part of further work on T cells in Graves' hyperthyroidism and ophthalmopathy.

The source material was peripheral blood mononuclear cells (PBMCs), sampled at new diagnosis, from a patient treated with antithyroid drugs. The receptors come from a man aged 35 to 55 with Graves disease.

This clonotype was counted ten times or more. The chain couples TRBV5-1 to TRBJ2-1, with a possible D match to TRBD2 (6 bases). Germline assignment: CDR1 SGHRS and CDR2 YFSETQ. The germline V and J ends were trimmed by 0 bases and 2 bases, with 9 bases remaining between them. CDR3 length: 15 amino acids. The CDR3 region has the DNA TGCGCCAGCAGCTTGGTCGCGGGAACCTACAATGAGCAGTTCTTC. This codes for CASSLVAGTYNEQFF.

The table lists this clonotype with many counts. The rearrangement joins TRBV2 to TRBJ2-1, with TRBD1 matching over 9 bases. The CDR3 is 15 residues long. Germline-derived CDR1 and CDR2 are SNHLY and FYNNEI. J lost 8 bases, V lost 1 base, and 6 bases had no gene match. The CDR3 sequence: CASSEDGTGRHEQFF. The CDR3 DNA reads TGTGCCAGCAGTGAAGACGGGACAGGGAGGCATGAGCAGTTCTTC.

This clonotype was found many times. The chain combines TRBV20-1 with TRBJ2-3; D perhaps matches TRBD2 (5 bases). CDR3 length: 12 residues. Germline V gives CDR1 DFQATT, CDR2 SNEGSKA (reference sequence). Trimming removed 5 bases from V and 5 bases from J, with 11 bases in between. The CDR3 nucleotides are TGCAGTGCTTATGGACTCGAAGATACGCAGTATTTT. It is translated as CSAYGLEDTQYF.

In DNA form, the CDR3 reads TGCAGTGCTAGTTCCACGGGTCTATCCTACAATGAGCAGTTCTTC. Translating it yields CSASSTGLSYNEQFF. V usage is TRBV20-1 and J usage is TRBJ2-1; no clear D. CDR1 DFQATT and CDR2 SNEGSKA come from the germline V gene (reference sequence). Trimming pared 3 bases from V and 1 base from J, leaving 13 bases between. This CDR3 spans 15 amino acids.

This clonotype was found many times. The J gene is TRBJ2-7, the V gene TRBV9; no clear D. The CDR3 has 12 amino acids. The germline V gene encodes CDR1 SGDLS and CDR2 YYNGEE. The V and J ends lost 6 bases and 3 bases respectively, with 10 bases between them. The CDR3 spells CASTLKGYEQYF. In DNA, the CDR3 is TGTGCCAGCACCCTGAAGGGCTACGAGCAGTACTTC.

The V gene is TRBV29-1, the J gene TRBJ2-1, with 10 bases that match TRBD2. The germline CDR1 and CDR2 sequences are SQVTM and ANQGSEA. The CDR3 has 13 amino acids. Trimming at V came to 5 bases and at J to 8 bases, leaving 6 bases not matched to a gene. The CDR3 bases are TGCAGCGTTAGCTCTAGCGGGAGAGATGAGCAGTTCTTC. Amino acid sequence: CSVSSSGRDEQFF.

The table lists this clonotype with many counts. The chain uses TRBV27 and TRBJ2-1; TRBD2 agrees at 8 bases. The CDR3 is made up of 16 amino acids. Germline values: CDR1 MNHEY, CDR2 SMNVEV (reference sequence). V shed 6 bases, J shed 1 base, and the junction held 8 bases outside the gene matches. The CDR3: CASRGAGEISYNEQFF. The CDR3 region has the DNA TGTGCCAGCAGGGGAGCGGGAGAGATATCCTACAATGAGCAGTTCTTC.

This clonotype was detected only a few times. V is TRBV2 and J is TRBJ1-2; 10 bases map to TRBD1. V was clipped by 4 bases and J by 4 bases; unmatched bases: 6. Germline assignment: CDR1 SNHLY and CDR2 FYNNEI. CDR3 length equals 15 residues. The CDR3 here is CASSGGTGVFYGYTF. The CDR3 DNA reads TGTGCCAGCAGTGGGGGGACAGGGGTGTTCTATGGCTACACCTTC.

There are many counts of this clonotype. The rearrangement links TRBV11-2 to TRBJ2-3; D might be TRBD1 or TRBD2, each matching 6 bases. CDR3 size: 16 residues. The V end was cut by 1 base, the J end by 5 bases, with 16 bases between. Per germline, CDR1 SGHAT and CDR2 FQNNGV. Here the CDR3 DNA reads TGTGCCAGCAGCTTAGGCTTGAGGGGGGCCGGAGATACGCAGTATTTT. Translation: CASSLGLRGAGDTQYF. Complete variable domain (other parts from reference TRBV11-2 and TRBJ2-3): EAGVAQSPRYKIIEKRQSVAFWCNPISGHATLYWYQQILGQGPKLLIQFQNNGVVDDSQLPKDRFSAERLKGVDSTLKIQPAKLEDSAVYLCASSLGLRGAGDTQYFGPGTRLTVL.

This clonotype appeared a few times. The V call is TRBV4-1, the J call TRBJ1-5; TRBD1 matches 12 bases. J was trimmed by 7 bases and V by 1 base; bases with no gene match: 2. There are 15 residues in the CDR3. Per the germline V gene, CDR1 is MGHRA and CDR2 is YSYEKL. This CDR3 is CASSQGDRGRQPQHF. The CDR3 nucleotides read TGCGCCAGCAGCCAAGGGGACAGGGGGCGACAGCCCCAGCATTTT.

The V gene is TRBV6-1, the J gene TRBJ1-5; 7 bases map to TRBD1. CDR1 is MNHNS and CDR2 is SASEGT in the germline V gene. This CDR3 has 15 residues. With 4 bases clipped from V and 5 bases from J, the junction kept 8 bases outside the gene matches. The DNA for the CDR3 is TGTGCCAGCAGTGTTGGGACAGCAATGGATCAGCCCCAGCATTTT. Its protein is CASSVGTAMDQPQHF.

This clonotype was detected many times. J is TRBJ2-7 and V is TRBV20-1; TRBD2 matches 8 bases. The germline CDR1 and CDR2 sequences are DFQATT and SNEGSKA (reference sequence). After removal of 3 bases from V and 0 bases from J, the junction contained 7 bases not matched to a gene. The CDR3 totals 15 residues. The CDR3 sequence is CSARGTSGSSYEQYF. DNA of the CDR3: TGCAGTGCTAGGGGAACTAGCGGAAGCTCCTACGAGCAGTACTTC.

This clonotype was observed many times. The chain employs TRBV28 and TRBJ1-2; D remains unclear. Trimming cost V 7 bases and J 9 bases, with 12 bases left between them. Germline V gene lookup returns CDR1 MDHEN and CDR2 SYDVKM. The CDR3 is 11 residues long. The CDR3 DNA reads TGTGCCAGCACGGAGGGTCTGCGCTACACCTTC. Residues: CASTEGLRYTF.

The V and J genes are TRBV25-1 and TRBJ1-3, with D unclear. Germline CDR1 is MGHDK and CDR2 is SYGVNS. The CDR3 is 13 amino acids. Trimming removed 1 base from V and 4 bases from J, with 5 bases in between. For the CDR3, the DNA is TGTGCCAGCAGTGAATCTGCCGGAAACACCATATATTTT. It specifies CASSESAGNTIYF.

V usage is TRBV7-2 and J usage is TRBJ2-1; 12 bases line up with TRBD1. Germline lookup yields CDR1 SGHTA and CDR2 FQGNSA. The CDR3 contains 15 residues. Trimming at V came to 6 bases and at J to 8 bases, leaving 8 bases not matched to a gene. The CDR3 loop reads CASRRSGTGGYEQFF. CDR3 DNA: TGTGCCAGCAGAAGATCCGGGACAGGGGGCTATGAGCAGTTCTTC.

The rearrangement joins TRBV5-1 to TRBJ1-1; the D is unclear. This CDR3 has 13 residues. Germline CDR1 is SGHRS and CDR2 is YFSETQ. V lost 0 bases, J lost 6 bases, and 9 bases lay in between. DNA of the CDR3: TGCGCCAGCAGCTTGGCCGGTAGCCCTGAAGCTTTCTTT. It translates to CASSLAGSPEAFF.

In this sample, this clonotype turned up a few times. This rearrangement joins TRBV9 to TRBJ2-2; TRBD2 agrees at 12 bases. The CDR3 has 17 residues. V lost 2 bases and J lost 2; bases outside the gene matches: 4. CDR1 is SGDLS, CDR2 YYNGEE, per germline. The chain's CDR3 is CASSVGGLAGNTGELFF. The CDR3 region has the DNA TGTGCCAGCAGCGTGGGCGGACTAGCGGGAAACACCGGGGAGCTGTTTTTT.

The table lists this clonotype with many counts. The gene calls are TRBV20-1 and TRBJ2-1, with D tentatively TRBD2 (6 bases). This CDR3 contains 14 residues. Trimming cost V 3 bases and J 5 bases, with 14 bases left between them. Germline V CDR1 and CDR2: DFQATT, SNEGSKA (reference sequence). The CDR3 DNA is TGCAGTGCTAGCGAGGAGGGCCCTAACAATGAGCAGTTCTTC. Amino acids: CSASEEGPNNEQFF.

The rearrangement links TRBV5-8 to TRBJ2-7, with D maybe TRBD1 (6 bases). CDR1 SGHTS and CDR2 YDEGEE come from the germline V gene. Trimming took 4 bases from V and 7 from J, leaving 24 bases between them. The CDR3 contains 16 residues. The CDR3 loop reads CASSRRPGHPTLEQYF. As DNA, the CDR3 is TGTGCCAGCAGCCGAAGGCCGGGACACCCCACTTTAGAGCAGTACTTC.

This rearrangement joins TRBV14 to TRBJ2-7, with 9 bases matching TRBD2. This CDR3 spans 18 amino acids. CDR1 is SGHDN and CDR2 is FVKESK in the germline V gene. V lost 5 bases to trimming and J lost 3 bases; unmatched junction nucleotides: 17. CDR3 loop: CASSVSPPTSGKNYEQYF. The CDR3 DNA is TGTGCCAGCAGCGTCTCCCCACCGACTAGCGGAAAAAACTACGAGCAGTACTTC.

This clonotype was picked up many times. The V and J genes are TRBV27 and TRBJ1-2; D gene uncertain. Germline values: CDR1 MNHEY, CDR2 SMNVEV (reference sequence). The CDR3 has 16 residues. V was trimmed by 5 bases and J by 0 bases, leaving 16 bases between them. CDR3 sequence reads: CASSRTGFEANYGYTF. CDR3 in DNA: TGTGCCAGCAGTCGGACGGGATTTGAAGCTAACTATGGCTACACCTTC.

Many counts were recorded for this clonotype. Written as DNA, the CDR3 is TGCGCCAGCAGCAAGACCGACTACGAGCAGTACTTC. Translation gives CASSKTDYEQYF. This chain joins TRBV5-1 and TRBJ2-7; D unclear. The CDR3 is 12 amino acids. CDR1 and CDR2 (germline): SGHRS, YFSETQ. Trimming removed 4 bases from V and 3 bases from J, with 8 bases in between.

Many counts were recorded for this clonotype. The chain couples TRBV2 to TRBJ2-1, with TRBD2 identical over 8 bases. The CDR3 spans 11 residues. V was pared by 1 base and J by 14 bases, with 1 base of the junction left unmatched. Germline V gives CDR1 SNHLY, CDR2 FYNNEI. CDR3 in DNA: TGTGCCAGCAGTGAAGGGGGACTAGAGTTCTTC. Residues: CASSEGGLEFF.

J is TRBJ1-6 and V is TRBV12-3 or TRBV12-4, with D possibly being TRBD1 (6 bases). V was pared by 6 bases and J by 7 bases, with 19 bases between. The length of the CDR3 is 16 residues. The CDR3 protein is CASSPARGGHNSPLHF. CDR3 nucleotides: TGTGCCAGCAGCCCCGCGAGGGGGGGGCACAATTCACCCCTCCACTTT.

This clonotype was counted a few times. The missing conserved phenylalanine or tryptophan at the end of this CDR3 makes a read error likely. The J gene is TRBJ1-1, the V gene TRBV19, with TRBD1 as a possible D gene (5 bases). Germline-derived CDR1 and CDR2 are LNHDA and SQIVND (reference sequence). Trimming left V 3 bases short and J 1 base short, with 6 bases between. CDR3 length: 13 amino acids. CDR3 coding DNA: TGTGCCAGTAGTATTGGGACGAACACTGAAGCTTTCCTT. Translating gives CASSIGTNTEAFL.

The chain joins TRBV5-5 to TRBJ2-3; unclear D gene. The assigned J gene may be wrong: the sequence end matches TRBJ2-5 better. Germline lookup yields CDR1 SGHKS and CDR2 YYEKEE (reference sequence). This CDR3 comprises 14 residues. Here the CDR3 DNA reads TGTGCCAGCAGCTTGGCCGCCCTGTTAGAGACCCAGTACTTC. Translation gives CASSLAALLETQYF.

At least ten counts were recorded for this clonotype. The chain employs TRBV28 and TRBJ2-2; D call uncertain. V gave up 2 bases and J gave up 1 base, with 5 bases separating them. Germline CDR1 and CDR2: MDHEN and SYDVKM. The CDR3 runs 14 residues. The CDR3 loop is CASSLIGNTGELFF. CDR3 sequence (DNA): TGTGCCAGCAGTTTAATAGGGAACACCGGGGAGCTGTTTTTT.